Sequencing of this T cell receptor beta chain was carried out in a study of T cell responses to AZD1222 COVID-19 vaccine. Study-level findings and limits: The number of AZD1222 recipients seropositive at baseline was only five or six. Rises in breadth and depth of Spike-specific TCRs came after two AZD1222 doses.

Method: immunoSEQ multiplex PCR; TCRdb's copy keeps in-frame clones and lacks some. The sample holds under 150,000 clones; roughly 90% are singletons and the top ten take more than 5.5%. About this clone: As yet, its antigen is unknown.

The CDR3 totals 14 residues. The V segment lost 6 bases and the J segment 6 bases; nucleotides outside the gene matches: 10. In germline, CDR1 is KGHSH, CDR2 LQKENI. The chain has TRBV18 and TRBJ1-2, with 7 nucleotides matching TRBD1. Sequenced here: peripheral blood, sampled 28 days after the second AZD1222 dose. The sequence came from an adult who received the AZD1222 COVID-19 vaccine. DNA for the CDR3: TGTGCCAGCTCTCCGGGACAGTTATCTGATGGCTACACCTTC. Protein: CASSPGQLSDGYTF.